Listed here are 27 T cell receptor beta chains from one sample, sequenced in a study of tumor-infiltrating lymphocytes in primary liver carcinoma. With 500 to 650 ng total RNA as template and a constant-region primer, TCR beta cDNA was made. Generation of the TCR beta libraries relied on three nested multiplex PCR rounds using slightly modified ARM-PCR. With TRBV1-TRBV30 forward primers and a C-beta reverse primer, the first two PCR rounds were run for 10 cycles each. TCRdb re-derived calls from the multiplex PCR reads in MiXCR, one entry per CDR3 protein. The sample holds around 330,000 distinct CDR3 sequences, about 50% seen once. Germline DNA was extracted too, while blood RNA derived from unsorted whole blood. Sequencing was carried out using peripheral blood. The receptors come from a woman aged 30 to 39 with primary liver carcinoma and hepatitis B virus infection.

The chain has TRBV30 and TRBJ2-7; D is ambiguous. This CDR3 has 12 amino acids. V shed 2 bases and J shed 6 bases, with 11 bases lying between them. Germline CDR1 and CDR2: GTSNPN and SVGIG (reference sequence). The CDR3 sequence: CAWSTSLGEQYF. The CDR3 nucleotides are TGTGCCTGGAGTACATCTTTGGGCGAGCAGTACTTC.

This clonotype occurred once. The germline gene is not matched at one end of the junction; a read error may be the cause. The gene calls are TRBV5-1 and TRBJ2-3, with unresolved D. This CDR3 region has 15 residues. Germline V gene data show CDR1 as SGHRS and CDR2 as YFSETQ. DNA of the CDR3: TGCGCCAGCAGCTTGGTCGATTTTAGCACAGATATGCAGTATTTT. As protein: CASSLVDFSTDMQYF. The complete variable domain, with remaining parts taken from reference TRBV5-1 and TRBJ2-3, reads KAGVTQTPRYLIKTRGQQVTLSCSPISGHRSVSWYQQTPGQGLQFLFEYFSETQRNKGNFPGRFSGRQFSNSRSEMNVSTLELGDSALYLCASSLVDFSTDMQYFGPGTRLTVL.

This rearrangement joins TRBV7-9 to TRBJ2-2; 9 nucleotides line up with TRBD1. The CDR3 totals 13 residues. Per germline, CDR1 SEHNR and CDR2 FQNEAQ (reference sequence). The trim removed 4 bases at V and 7 bases at J, leaving 1 base unmatched. CDR3 amino acids: CASSWGQGGELFF. In DNA, the CDR3 is TGTGCCAGCAGCTGGGGACAGGGCGGGGAGCTGTTTTTT.

This clonotype was observed a few times. CDR3 sequence reads: CASRPGPGNYGYTF. In DNA form, the CDR3 reads TGCGCCAGCAGACCGGGACCGGGAAACTATGGCTACACCTTC. The rearrangement uses TRBV4-1 and TRBJ1-2; D may be TRBD1 (5 bases). V was cut by 6 bases and J by 2 bases, with 13 bases left in between. The germline V gene encodes CDR1 MGHRA and CDR2 YSYEKL. This CDR3 has 14 residues.

Concerning this clonotype itself: Possible read error: a much larger clone is one base away. This rearrangement joins TRBV6-1 to TRBJ1-5; D is ambiguous. Germline-derived CDR1 and CDR2 are MNHNS and SASEGT. CDR3 size: 14 residues. The CDR3 bases are TGTGCTTCAAGCTCGAGTTATAGCAATCGGCCCCAGCATTTT. This gives the protein CASSSSYSNRPQHF.

This chain uses TRBV5-1 with TRBJ2-1, with D hard to call. The V end lost 0 bases, the J end lost 6 bases, and 7 bases lay between the germline ends. The CDR3 loop spans 13 amino acids. The germline V gene encodes CDR1 SGHRS and CDR2 YFSETQ. The CDR3 bases are TGCGCCAGCAGCTTGGAAGGTTCCAATGAGCAGTTCTTC. This codes for CASSLEGSNEQFF. The full variable domain, completed using reference TRBV5-1 and TRBJ2-1, is KAGVTQTPRYLIKTRGQQVTLSCSPISGHRSVSWYQQTPGQGLQFLFEYFSETQRNKGNFPGRFSGRQFSNSRSEMNVSTLELGDSALYLCASSLEGSNEQFFGPGTRLTVL.

This clonotype was observed a handful of times. The V gene is TRBV6-5, the J gene TRBJ1-1; the D is unclear. The CDR3 contains 11 residues. V shed 4 bases and J shed 4 bases, with 4 bases lying between them. CDR1 and CDR2 from the germline V gene are MNHEY and SVGAGI. CDR3 region: CASSSFTEAFF. The CDR3, as DNA: TGTGCCAGCAGTTCCTTCACTGAAGCTTTCTTT.

Concerning this clonotype: At one boundary the junction diverges from the germline segment, which might be a read error. This sequence joins TRBV11-1 and TRBJ2-1, with D possibly TRBD2 on 6 matching bases. The germline V gene encodes CDR1 SGHAT and CDR2 FQDESV (reference sequence). The CDR3 contains 15 residues. CDR3 residues: CASSEYLAICNGQFF. The DNA for the CDR3 is TGTGCCAGCAGCGAGTATCTAGCGATATGCAATGGGCAGTTCTTC. Complete variable domain (other parts from reference TRBV11-1 and TRBJ2-1): EAEVAQSPRYKITEKSQAVAFWCDPISGHATLYWYRQILGQGPELLVQFQDESVVDDSQLPKDRFSAERLKGVDSTLKIQPAELGDSAMYLCASSEYLAICNGQFFGPGTRLTVL.

J is TRBJ1-4 and V is TRBV10-3; D uncertain. This CDR3 comprises 14 residues. V lost 2 bases and J 8 bases, leaving 12 bases between the germline ends. Germline V lookup: CDR1 ENHRY, CDR2 SYGVKD. The CDR3 loop is CAISEEQSTEKLFF. CDR3 nucleotides: TGTGCCATCAGTGAGGAGCAGTCTACCGAAAAACTGTTTTTT.

This clonotype is a singleton in its sample. A much larger clone lies one base from this, so it may be a read error. In nucleotides, the CDR3 is TGTGCCATCAGTCCCGGGACAGGGGGAGTCTATGGCTACACCTTC. It yields the protein CAISPGTGGVYGYTF. The rearrangement uses TRBV6-2 or TRBV6-3 and TRBJ1-2; TRBD1 aligns across 11 bases. The CDR3 has 15 amino acids. Looked up from germline, CDR1 is MNHEY and CDR2 is SVGEGT.

J is TRBJ2-7 and V is TRBV11-3; D uncertain. Trimming took 6 bases from V and 4 from J, leaving 19 bases between them. Germline CDR1 SGHNT, CDR2 YENEEA. There are 15 residues in the CDR3. CDR3 residues: CASRPPSLVAYEQYF. The CDR3 DNA follows: TGTGCCAGCAGACCCCCTAGTCTAGTAGCTTACGAGCAGTACTTC.

J is TRBJ1-2 and V is TRBV6-1; 9 bases map to TRBD1. CDR1 and CDR2 from the germline V gene are MNHNS and SASEGT. Trimming removed 7 bases from V and 6 bases from J; junction bases left unmatched: 9. This CDR3 is 14 amino acids long. The CDR3 coding sequence is TGTGCCAGCAATGGAGGACAGGGGATTGATGGCTACACCTTC. This sequence encodes CASNGGQGIDGYTF.

The rearrangement uses TRBV7-9 and TRBJ2-5; no clear D. V gave up 5 bases and J gave up 4 bases, with 11 bases separating them. The CDR3 is 13 amino acids. Germline assignment: CDR1 SEHNR and CDR2 FQNEAQ (reference sequence). CDR3 coding DNA: TGTGCCAGCAGCCTGGGAATGCGAGAGACCCAGTACTTC. Protein: CASSLGMRETQYF.

The rearrangement links TRBV6-5 to TRBJ2-6, with D perhaps matching TRBD1 or TRBD2 (5 bases each). CDR1 is MNHEY and CDR2 is SVGAGI in the germline V gene. Trimming pared 5 bases from V and 3 bases from J, leaving 14 bases between. This CDR3 has 16 residues. The chain's CDR3 is CASSRRGVGGANVLTF. The CDR3 nucleotides are TGTGCCAGCAGTAGACGGGGCGTGGGTGGGGCCAACGTCCTGACTTTC.

The chain couples TRBV29-1 to TRBJ2-1; a weak D match, TRBD1 (7 bases). V was shortened by 6 bases and J by 9 bases, with 21 bases between the two germline ends. The CDR3 is made up of 14 amino acids. Looked up from germline, CDR1 is SQVTM and CDR2 is ANQGSEA. The CDR3 region has the DNA TGCAGCGTCTGTATTATTCATCAGGGGGGTGAGCAGTTCTTC. It specifies CSVCIIHQGGEQFF.

With respect to this clonotype: It may be a read error: a sequence one base away is much more abundant. This chain uses TRBV6-5 with TRBJ2-1, with no clear D. The CDR3 has 11 amino acids. With 7 bases removed from V and 7 bases from J, the gap between germline ends came to 8 bases. From germline, CDR1 is MNHEY and CDR2 SVGAGI. In DNA, the CDR3 is TGTGCCAGCATGGAAGGGAATGAGCAGTTCTTC. It codes for CASMEGNEQFF.

This clonotype was seen ten or more times. The chain joins TRBV29-1 to TRBJ1-2; a possible D gene is TRBD1 (5 bases). Germline lookup yields CDR1 SQVTM and CDR2 ANQGSEA. This CDR3 has 12 residues. Trimming cost V 3 bases and J 7 bases, with 12 bases left between them. The CDR3 loop is CSVDSRGLGYTF. The CDR3, as DNA: TGCAGCGTTGATTCGCGGGGCCTTGGCTACACCTTC.

This clonotype showed up just a few times. This chain joins TRBV13 and TRBJ2-7; 7 bases align to TRBD1. This CDR3 has 15 amino acids. The V gene's germline CDR1 is PRHDT and CDR2 FYEKMQ (reference sequence). The junction had 9 bases not matched to a gene; V was cut back by 5 bases and J by 2 bases. The CDR3 protein is CASSPSRDSAYEQYF. The CDR3 coding sequence is TGTGCCAGCAGCCCCTCCCGGGACAGCGCCTACGAGCAGTACTTC.

With respect to this clonotype: A read error may produce the germline difference seen at one junction end. The J gene is TRBJ2-7, the V gene TRBV6-5; D is unclear. This CDR3 is 13 amino acids long. CDR1 is MNHEY, CDR2 SVGAGI, per germline. CDR3 in amino acids: CASQDLKGYKQYF. CDR3 nucleotide sequence: TGTGCCAGCCAGGACCTGAAGGGCTACAAGCAGTACTTC.

As to this clonotype: A much larger clone lies a single base off, so this may be a read error. The chain carries TRBV29-1 and TRBJ2-1; tentatively, D is TRBD1 (6 bases). CDR1 and CDR2 (germline): SQVTM, ANQGSEA. This CDR3 region has 12 residues. V lost 8 bases to trimming and J lost 8 bases, with 16 bases between them. This CDR3 reads CSTGRIGYEQFF. CDR3 DNA: TGCAGCACAGGGAGAATCGGCTATGAGCAGTTCTTC.

Regarding this clonotype: A much larger clone is a single base away; this may be a read error. V usage is TRBV6-5 and J usage is TRBJ2-7; D uncertain. This CDR3 has 13 amino acids. Germline-derived CDR1 and CDR2 are MNHEY and SVGAGI. CDR3 protein: CASSFGQLYEQHF. The CDR3 DNA is TGTGCCAGCAGTTTCGGGCAGCTCTACGAGCAGCACTTC.

As concerns this clonotype: The CDR3 end shows no conserved phenylalanine or tryptophan, and so a read error is likely. The chain is built from TRBV4-1 and TRBJ2-5; TRBD1 might be the D (7 bases). Deletions cut 0 bases from V and 9 bases from J, with 20 bases between. CDR3 length equals 16 residues. Germline CDR1 is MGHRA and CDR2 is YSYEKL. In DNA form, the CDR3 reads TGCGCCAGCAGCCAAGAGGGTGCACAGGGGACGGGGGCCCAGTACCTC. Its translation: CASSQEGAQGTGAQYL.

This clonotype was recorded once. The junction differs from germline at one of its ends, possibly a read error. The J gene is TRBJ2-1, the V gene TRBV29-1, with 7 nucleotides matching TRBD1. The V gene's germline CDR1 is SQVTM and CDR2 ANQGSEA. This CDR3 contains 13 residues. The DNA of the CDR3 is TGCATCGCCCCCAGAACAGGGGACAATGAGCATTTCTTC. Protein product: CIAPRTGDNEHFF.

This clonotype was seen more than once but under ten times. The V call is TRBV5-5, the J call TRBJ2-1; 9 positions agree with TRBD1. The junction had 3 bases not matched to a gene; V was cut back by 4 bases and J by 1 base. Germline CDR1 and CDR2: SGHKS and YYEKEE (reference sequence). The CDR3 has 15 residues. CDR3 nucleotide sequence: TGTGCCAGCAGCACCGGGACAGGGTCCTACAATGAGCAGTTCTTC. Protein: CASSTGTGSYNEQFF.

This clonotype was seen a handful of times. A read error may be the cause here, since a much bigger clone is one base away. J is TRBJ2-7 and V is TRBV5-6; no firm D call. The germline V gene has CDR1 SGHDT and CDR2 YYEEEE. The CDR3 extends over 11 amino acids. Trimming stripped 4 bases from V and 3 bases from J, with 5 bases between. CDR3 loop: CASSDNYEQYF. CDR3 DNA: TGTGCCAGCAGCGACAACTACGAGCAGTACTTC. The full variable domain, with the rest looked up from reference TRBV5-6 and TRBJ2-7, is DAGVTQSPTHLIKTRGQQVTLRCSPKSGHDTVSWYQQALGQGPQFIFQYYEEEERQRGNFPDRFSGHQFPNYSSELNVNALLLGDSALYLCASSDNYEQYFGPGTRLTVT.

This rearrangement joins TRBV29-1 to TRBJ2-7; 8 positions match TRBD1. Germline assignment: CDR1 SQVTM and CDR2 ANQGSEA. This CDR3 has 13 amino acids. With V trimmed by 1 base and J by 6 bases, 5 bases remained unmatched. CDR3 in amino acids: CSVEAGGRFEQYF. The CDR3 DNA reads as TGCAGCGTTGAAGCAGGGGGCAGATTCGAGCAGTACTTC.

This clonotype showed up just a few times. The genes are TRBV29-1 and TRBJ2-5; possibly TRBD2 for D (6 bases). Trimming took 6 bases from V and 2 from J, leaving 19 bases between them. This CDR3 contains 15 residues. Germline V gene data show CDR1 as SQVTM and CDR2 as ANQGSEA. CDR3: CSVQQAGLAQETQYF. As DNA, the CDR3 is TGCAGCGTCCAACAAGCGGGTCTGGCGCAAGAGACCCAGTACTTC. Full variable domain (missing parts from reference TRBV29-1 and TRBJ2-5): SAVISQKPSRDICQRGTSLTIQCQVDSQVTMMFWYRQQPGQSLTLIATANQGSEATYESGFVIDKFPISRPNLTFSTLTVSNMSPEDSSIYLCSVQQAGLAQETQYFGPGTRLLVL.